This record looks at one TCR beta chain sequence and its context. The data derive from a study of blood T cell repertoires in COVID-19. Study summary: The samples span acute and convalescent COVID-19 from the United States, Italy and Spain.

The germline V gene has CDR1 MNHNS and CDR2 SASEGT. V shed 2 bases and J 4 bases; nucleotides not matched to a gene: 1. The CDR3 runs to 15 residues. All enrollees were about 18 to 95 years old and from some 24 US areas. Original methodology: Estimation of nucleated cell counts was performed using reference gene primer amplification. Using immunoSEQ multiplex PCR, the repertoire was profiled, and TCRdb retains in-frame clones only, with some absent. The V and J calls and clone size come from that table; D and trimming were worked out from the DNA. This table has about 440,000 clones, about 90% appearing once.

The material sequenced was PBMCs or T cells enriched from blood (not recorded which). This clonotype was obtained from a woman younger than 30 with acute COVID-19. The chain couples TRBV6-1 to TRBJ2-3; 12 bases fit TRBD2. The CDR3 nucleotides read TGTGCCAGCAGTGAACTAGCGGGGGGGCCAGATACGCAGTATTTT. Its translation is CASSELAGGPDTQYF.